This passage covers 21 T cell receptor beta chains from one sample sequenced in a study of T cell clonotyping in hematopoietic cell transplantation. TCRdb's copy holds only in-frame clones and misses some; the assay was immunoSEQ multiplex PCR. The sample lists over 15,000 clones, 85% to 95% occurring once. The sample was peripheral blood mononuclear cells. These receptors were taken from a middle-aged man in good health. Some clones in this sample may be carry-over from other donors' samples.

The chain combines TRBV6-1 with TRBJ2-1; TRBD1 matches 10 bases. With V trimmed by 6 bases and J by 4 bases, 6 bases remained unmatched. Germline loops: CDR1 MNHNS, CDR2 SASEGT. This CDR3 spans 15 amino acids. CDR3 region: CASRKDRGVYNEQFF. The CDR3, as DNA: TGTGCCAGCAGGAAGGACAGGGGGGTGTACAATGAGCAGTTCTTC.

The chain uses TRBV7-9 and TRBJ2-3; the match to TRBD1 covers 9 bases. The CDR3 loop spans 17 amino acids. Germline assignment: CDR1 SEHNR and CDR2 FQNEAQ (reference sequence). Trimming removed 1 base from V and 2 bases from J; junction bases left unmatched: 7. The CDR3 nucleotides are TGTGCCAGCAGCTTAGGGACCGGGACAGGGAACACAGATACGCAGTATTTT. It yields the protein CASSLGTGTGNTDTQYF.

This chain joins TRBV14 and TRBJ1-1; 9 nucleotides line up with TRBD1. Trimming cost V 5 bases and J 3 bases; bases outside gene matches: 10. The CDR3 covers 16 residues. Per germline, CDR1 SGHDN and CDR2 FVKESK. CDR3 in amino acids: CASSSRTGVIDTEAFF. DNA for the CDR3: TGTGCCAGCAGCTCGCGGACAGGGGTTATCGACACTGAAGCTTTCTTT.

This clone was detected only a few times. This chain uses TRBV5-6 with TRBJ2-1; the D gene is possibly TRBD2 (5 bases). In germline, CDR1 is SGHDT, CDR2 YYEEEE. The CDR3 totals 16 residues. The V and J ends lost 0 bases and 6 bases respectively, with 16 bases between them. CDR3 sequence (DNA): TGTGCCAGCAGCTTGGGGGCCCTAGCAAATCCCAATGAGCAGTTCTTC. Translating gives CASSLGALANPNEQFF.

The chain couples TRBV12-5 to TRBJ2-7; no clear D. This CDR3 is 12 amino acids long. Germline CDR1 and CDR2: LGHNT and FRNRAP. Trimming removed 5 bases at V and 3 bases at J, with 8 bases between. The CDR3 region is CASGTYSYEQYF. The CDR3 nucleotides read TGTGCTAGTGGTACCTACAGCTACGAGCAGTACTTC.

V and J are TRBV9 and TRBJ1-1; no clear D gene. Germline-derived CDR1 and CDR2 are SGDLS and YYNGEE. The ends were cut back, 0 bases at V and 1 base at J, with 4 bases in the middle. The length of the CDR3 is 13 residues. This chain's CDR3 is CASSVAGNTEAFF. As DNA, the CDR3 is TGTGCCAGCAGCGTAGCGGGGAACACTGAAGCTTTCTTT.

This clone appeared once. The chain is built from TRBV19 and TRBJ1-2; D unresolved. CDR1 and CDR2 (germline): LNHDA, SQIVND (reference sequence). The V end lost 5 bases, the J end lost 4 bases, and 11 bases lay between the germline ends. The CDR3 runs 13 residues. Written as DNA, the CDR3 is TGTGCCAGTAGTCCGGCGGCTGTCTATGGCTACACCTTC. This codes for CASSPAAVYGYTF.

V usage is TRBV19 and J usage is TRBJ2-2; TRBD1 aligns across 9 bases. Germline V lookup: CDR1 LNHDA, CDR2 SQIVND (reference sequence). V trimming: 3 bases; J trimming: 3 bases; junction bases outside the gene matches: 5. There are 16 residues in the CDR3. DNA for the CDR3: TGTGCCAGTAGTATCCCGGGACAGGGAGACACCGGGGAGCTGTTTTTT. This gives the protein CASSIPGQGDTGELFF.

Only one count was recorded for this clone. CDR3 protein: CASSLRASGRGMSTDTQYF. The DNA for the CDR3 is TGTGCCAGCAGCTTACGGGCTAGCGGGAGAGGGATGAGCACAGATACGCAGTATTTT. The rearrangement uses TRBV11-1 and TRBJ2-3; the match to TRBD2 covers 10 bases. Trimming cost V 2 bases and J 0 bases; bases outside gene matches: 11. CDR1 and CDR2 (germline): SGHAT, FQDESV (reference sequence). The CDR3 covers 19 residues.

This clone was recorded only once. This chain links TRBV28 with TRBJ1-2, with 8 bases fitting TRBD1. Germline V CDR1 and CDR2: MDHEN, SYDVKM. The CDR3 extends over 13 amino acids. The V segment lost 6 bases and the J segment 4 bases; nucleotides outside the gene matches: 4. The CDR3: CASRNRGSYGYTF. DNA of the CDR3: TGTGCCAGCAGGAACAGGGGGTCCTATGGCTACACCTTC.

The chain employs TRBV10-3 and TRBJ1-2; a weak D match, TRBD1 (5 bases). Trimming shortened V by 7 bases and J by 0 bases, and 21 bases separated the two germline ends. This CDR3 contains 17 residues. Germline V CDR1 and CDR2: ENHRY, SYGVKD. For the CDR3, the DNA is TGTGCCATCAACCCTGGGACGGCGCCGCCTGCTAACTATGGCTACACCTTC. Protein: CAINPGTAPPANYGYTF.

The chain employs TRBV7-2 and TRBJ2-5, with 15 bases aligning to TRBD2. The CDR3 sequence is 16 residues long. V dropped 4 bases and J dropped 4; count of bases not matched to a gene: 4. CDR1 and CDR2 from the germline V gene are SGHTA and FQGNSA. The CDR3 DNA reads TGTGCCAGCAGCTCGGGACTAGCGGGGGGAAGAGAGACCCAGTACTTC. Translation: CASSSGLAGGRETQYF.

The chain has TRBV7-8 and TRBJ2-1, with a tentative D call TRBD1 (6 bases). This CDR3 has 13 residues. Germline CDR1 and CDR2: SGHVS and FQNEAQ. The ends were cut back, 1 base at V and 8 bases at J, with 9 bases in the middle. As DNA, the CDR3 is TGTGCCAGCAGCTTAGGGGGGCGTGATGAGCAGTTCTTC. It specifies CASSLGGRDEQFF.

The chain combines TRBV29-1 with TRBJ1-2, with D hard to call. The CDR3 totals 13 residues. Germline V lookup: CDR1 SQVTM, CDR2 ANQGSEA. V was trimmed by 2 bases and J by 1 base, leaving 8 bases between them. CDR3 nucleotide sequence: TGCAGCGTTGAATCGTCTAATAACTATGGCTACACCTTC. Encoded protein: CSVESSNNYGYTF. Full variable domain (missing parts from reference TRBV29-1 and TRBJ1-2): SAVISQKPSRDICQRGTSLTIQCQVDSQVTMMFWYRQQPGQSLTLIATANQGSEATYESGFVIDKFPISRPNLTFSTLTVSNMSPEDSSIYLCSVESSNNYGYTFGSGTRLTVV.

The chain carries TRBV27 and TRBJ2-7; no definite D call. Germline CDR1 and CDR2: MNHEY and SMNVEV (reference sequence). The CDR3 is made up of 11 amino acids. V was cut by 7 bases and J by 0 bases, with 4 bases left in between. CDR3 loop: CASTNSYEQYF. CDR3 nucleotides: TGTGCCAGCACAAACTCCTACGAGCAGTACTTC.

The rearrangement joins TRBV29-1 to TRBJ2-7, with D possibly matching TRBD1 (5 bases). The CDR3 contains 9 residues. The V end lost 8 bases, the J end lost 8 bases, and 10 bases lay between the germline ends. Germline-derived CDR1 and CDR2 are SQVTM and ANQGSEA. CDR3 DNA sequence: TGCAGCAGTCTGGACAAGCAGTACTTC. This gives the protein CSSLDKQYF.

The rearrangement joins TRBV4-3 to TRBJ2-5, with 9 bases aligning to TRBD1. The CDR3 runs to 14 residues. Germline CDR1 and CDR2: LGHNA and YSLEER. V was clipped by 4 bases and J by 4 bases; unmatched bases: 4. The DNA for the CDR3 is TGCGCCAGCAGCCTAGGGACAGGGACAGAGACCCAGTACTTC. Protein sequence: CASSLGTGTETQYF.

The chain links TRBV11-1 to TRBJ1-1; TRBD1 matches at 8 bases. This CDR3 is built from 14 residues. The germline V gene encodes CDR1 SGHAT and CDR2 FQDESV (reference sequence). V shed 5 bases and J 5 bases; nucleotides not matched to a gene: 7. The CDR3 bases are TGTGCCAGCAGCGCCTACAGGGGGGATACTGAAGCTTTCTTT. Translating gives CASSAYRGDTEAFF. Variable domain in full (rest from reference TRBV11-1 and TRBJ1-1): EAEVAQSPRYKITEKSQAVAFWCDPISGHATLYWYRQILGQGPELLVQFQDESVVDDSQLPKDRFSAERLKGVDSTLKIQPAELGDSAMYLCASSAYRGDTEAFFGQGTRLTVV.

The CDR3 DNA follows: TGCAGCGTTGAGGCAGCCTACGAGCAGTACTTC. The encoded protein is CSVEAAYEQYF. The chain employs TRBV29-1 and TRBJ2-7, with unresolved D. V was trimmed by 3 bases and J by 2 bases, leaving 5 bases between them. CDR1 is SQVTM, CDR2 ANQGSEA, per germline. This CDR3 comprises 11 residues.

This clone was recorded only once. J is TRBJ2-1 and V is TRBV7-9; 8 bases agree with TRBD1. The CDR3 runs to 14 residues. Germline trimming cut 5 bases from V and 8 bases from J; bases unmatched to any gene: 8. Germline V gives CDR1 SEHNR, CDR2 FQNEAQ (reference sequence). The CDR3 protein is CASSGGQGSDEQFF. CDR3 DNA: TGTGCCAGCAGCGGTGGACAGGGAAGCGATGAGCAGTTCTTC. Using reference TRBV7-9 and TRBJ2-1 for the parts outside the CDR3, the full variable domain is DTGVSQNPRHKITKRGQNVTFRCDPISEHNRLYWYRQTLGQGPEFLTYFQNEAQLEKSRLLSDRFSAERPKGSFSTLEIQRTEQGDSAMYLCASSGGQGSDEQFFGPGTRLTVL.

The V call is TRBV19, the J call TRBJ1-5; D not resolved. Germline CDR1 and CDR2: LNHDA and SQIVND (reference sequence). V lost 9 bases, J lost 5 bases, and 11 bases lay in between. The CDR3 contains 12 residues. The CDR3 protein is CASTGWDQPQHF. The CDR3 region has the DNA TGTGCCAGCACCGGGTGGGATCAGCCCCAGCATTTT.